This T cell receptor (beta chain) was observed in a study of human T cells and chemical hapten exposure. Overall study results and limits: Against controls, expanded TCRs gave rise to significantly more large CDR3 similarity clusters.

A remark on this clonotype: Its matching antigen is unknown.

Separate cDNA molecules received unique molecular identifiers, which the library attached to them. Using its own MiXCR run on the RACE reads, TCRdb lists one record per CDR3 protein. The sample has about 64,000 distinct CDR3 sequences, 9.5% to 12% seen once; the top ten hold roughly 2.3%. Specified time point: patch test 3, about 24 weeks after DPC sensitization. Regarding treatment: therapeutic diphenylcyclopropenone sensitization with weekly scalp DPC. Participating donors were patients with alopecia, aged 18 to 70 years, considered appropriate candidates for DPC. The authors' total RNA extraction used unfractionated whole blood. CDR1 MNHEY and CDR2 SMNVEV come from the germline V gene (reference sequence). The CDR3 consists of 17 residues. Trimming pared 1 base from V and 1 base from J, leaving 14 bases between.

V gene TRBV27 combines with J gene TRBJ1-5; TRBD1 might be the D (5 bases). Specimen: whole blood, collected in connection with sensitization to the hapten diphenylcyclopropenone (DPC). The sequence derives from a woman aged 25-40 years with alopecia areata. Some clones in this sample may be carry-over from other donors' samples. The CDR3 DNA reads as TGTGCCAGCAGTTTATTGCCAACGGGGGAAAGCAATCAGCCCCAGCATTTT. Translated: CASSLLPTGESNQPQHF.